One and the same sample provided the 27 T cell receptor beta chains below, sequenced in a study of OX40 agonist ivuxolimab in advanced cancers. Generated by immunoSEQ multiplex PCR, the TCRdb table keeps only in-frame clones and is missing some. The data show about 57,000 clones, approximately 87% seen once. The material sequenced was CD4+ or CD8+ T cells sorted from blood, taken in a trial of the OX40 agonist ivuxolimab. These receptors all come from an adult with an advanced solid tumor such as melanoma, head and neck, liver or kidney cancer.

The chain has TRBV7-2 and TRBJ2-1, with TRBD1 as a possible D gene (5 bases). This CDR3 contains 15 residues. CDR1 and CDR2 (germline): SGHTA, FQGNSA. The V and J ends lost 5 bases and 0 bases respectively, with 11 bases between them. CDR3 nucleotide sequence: TGTGCCAGCAGCCTCACAGGCTTCTCCTACAATGAGCAGTTCTTC. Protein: CASSLTGFSYNEQFF.

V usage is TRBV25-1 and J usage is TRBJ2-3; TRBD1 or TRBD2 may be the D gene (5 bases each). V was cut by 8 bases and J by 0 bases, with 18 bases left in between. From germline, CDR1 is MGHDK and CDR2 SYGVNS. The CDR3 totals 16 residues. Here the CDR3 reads CASRPGTLASTDTQYF. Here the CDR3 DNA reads TGTGCCAGCCGACCCGGGACCCTGGCTAGCACAGATACGCAGTATTTT.

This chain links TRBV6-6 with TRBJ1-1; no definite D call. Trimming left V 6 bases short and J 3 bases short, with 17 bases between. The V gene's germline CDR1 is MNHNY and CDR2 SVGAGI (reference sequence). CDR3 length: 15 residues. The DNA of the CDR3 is TGTGCCAGCAGCGACACCGGCCTTAGAGACACTGAAGCTTTCTTT. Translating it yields CASSDTGLRDTEAFF.

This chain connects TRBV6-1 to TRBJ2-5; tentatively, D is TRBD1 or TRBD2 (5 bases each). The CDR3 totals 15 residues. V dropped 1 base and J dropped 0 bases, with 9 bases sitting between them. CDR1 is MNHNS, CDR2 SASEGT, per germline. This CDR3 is CASSEVGGNQETQYF. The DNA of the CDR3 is TGTGCCAGCAGTGAAGTTGGGGGAAACCAAGAGACCCAGTACTTC.

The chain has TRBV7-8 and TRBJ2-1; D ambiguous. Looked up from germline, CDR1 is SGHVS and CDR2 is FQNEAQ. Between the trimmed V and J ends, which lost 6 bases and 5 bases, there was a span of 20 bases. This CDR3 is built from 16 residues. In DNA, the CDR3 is TGTGCCAGCAGTCCGAGTCGAGCGAGAGAGAACAATGAGCAGTTCTTC. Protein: CASSPSRARENNEQFF.

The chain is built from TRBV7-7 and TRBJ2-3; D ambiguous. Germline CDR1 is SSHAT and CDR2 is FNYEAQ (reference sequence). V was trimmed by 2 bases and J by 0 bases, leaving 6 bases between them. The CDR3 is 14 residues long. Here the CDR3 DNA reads TGTGCCAGCAGCTTACTTGTCAGCACAGATACGCAGTATTTT. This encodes CASSLLVSTDTQYF.

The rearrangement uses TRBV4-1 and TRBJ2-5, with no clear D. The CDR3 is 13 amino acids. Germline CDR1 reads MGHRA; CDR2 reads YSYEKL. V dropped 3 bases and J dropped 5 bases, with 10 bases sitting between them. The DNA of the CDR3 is TGCGCCAGCAGCCACGCCCGCGAGGAGACCCAGTACTTC. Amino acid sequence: CASSHAREETQYF.

CDR3 nucleotide sequence: TGTGCCAGCAGCATAGGACAGGCTAACTATGGCTACACCTTC. Translated: CASSIGQANYGYTF. The chain joins TRBV6-1 to TRBJ1-2, with 7 bases that match TRBD1. Losses at the gene ends were 6 bases for V and 0 bases for J; bases not matched to a gene: 4. Germline V gives CDR1 MNHNS, CDR2 SASEGT. CDR3 size: 14 residues.

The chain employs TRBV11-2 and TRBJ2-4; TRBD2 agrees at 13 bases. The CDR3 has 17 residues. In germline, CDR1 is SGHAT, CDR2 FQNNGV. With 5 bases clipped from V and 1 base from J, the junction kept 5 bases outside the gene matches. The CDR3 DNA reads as TGTGCCAGCAGCACGGGACTAGCGGGGACGGCCAAAAACATTCAGTACTTC. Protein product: CASSTGLAGTAKNIQYF.

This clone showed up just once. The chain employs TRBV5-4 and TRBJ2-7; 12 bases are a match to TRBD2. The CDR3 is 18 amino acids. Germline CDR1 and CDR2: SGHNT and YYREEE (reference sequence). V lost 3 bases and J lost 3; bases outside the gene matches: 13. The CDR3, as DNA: TGTGCCAGCAGCTCCCTTGAAGGTCTAGCGGGAGGGAACTACGAGCAGTACTTC. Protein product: CASSSLEGLAGGNYEQYF. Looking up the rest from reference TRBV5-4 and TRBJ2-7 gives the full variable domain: ETGVTQSPTHLIKTRGQQVTLRCSSQSGHNTVSWYQQALGQGPQFIFQYYREEENGRGNFPPRFSGLQFPNYSSELNVNALELDDSALYLCASSSLEGLAGGNYEQYFGPGTRLTVT.

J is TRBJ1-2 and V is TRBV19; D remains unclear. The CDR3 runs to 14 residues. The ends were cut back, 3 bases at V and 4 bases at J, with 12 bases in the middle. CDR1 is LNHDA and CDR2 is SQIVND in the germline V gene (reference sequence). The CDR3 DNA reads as TGTGCCAGTAGTATTTCGGCAGGCCTCTATGGCTACACCTTC. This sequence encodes CASSISAGLYGYTF. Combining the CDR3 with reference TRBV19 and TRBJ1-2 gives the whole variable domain DGGITQSPKYLFRKEGQNVTLSCEQNLNHDAMYWYRQDPGQGLRLIYYSQIVNDFQKGDIAEGYSVSREKKESFPLTVTSAQKNPTAFYLCASSISAGLYGYTFGSGTRLTVV.

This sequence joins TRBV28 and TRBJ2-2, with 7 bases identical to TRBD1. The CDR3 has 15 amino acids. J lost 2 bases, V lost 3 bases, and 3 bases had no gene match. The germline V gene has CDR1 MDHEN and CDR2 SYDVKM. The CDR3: CASSFGDSNTGELFF. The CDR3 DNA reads TGTGCCAGCAGTTTCGGGGACAGTAACACCGGGGAGCTGTTTTTT.

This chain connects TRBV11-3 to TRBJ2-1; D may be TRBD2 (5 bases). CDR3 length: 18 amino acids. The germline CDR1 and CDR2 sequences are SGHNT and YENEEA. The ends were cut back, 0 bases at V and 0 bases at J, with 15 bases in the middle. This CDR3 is CASSLDQSGSSSYNEQFF. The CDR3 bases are TGTGCCAGCAGCTTAGATCAAAGCGGTAGTAGCTCCTACAATGAGCAGTTCTTC.

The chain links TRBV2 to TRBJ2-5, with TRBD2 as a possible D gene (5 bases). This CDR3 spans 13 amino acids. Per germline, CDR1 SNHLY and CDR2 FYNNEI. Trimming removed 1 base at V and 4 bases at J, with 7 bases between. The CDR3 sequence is CASSEGGLETQYF. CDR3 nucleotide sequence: TGTGCCAGCAGTGAAGGAGGGCTAGAGACCCAGTACTTC. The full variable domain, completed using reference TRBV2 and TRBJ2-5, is EPEVTQTPSHQVTQMGQEVILRCVPISNHLYFYWYRQILGQKVEFLVSFYNNEISEKSEIFDDQFSVERPDGSNFTLKIRSTKLEDSAMYFCASSEGGLETQYFGPGTRLLVL.

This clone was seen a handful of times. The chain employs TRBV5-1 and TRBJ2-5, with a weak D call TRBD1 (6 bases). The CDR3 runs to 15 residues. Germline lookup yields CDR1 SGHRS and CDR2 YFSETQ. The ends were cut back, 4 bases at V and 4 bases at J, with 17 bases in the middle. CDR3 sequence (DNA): TGCGCCAGCAGCACCGGGACCCAGGGGCGAGAGACCCAGTACTTC. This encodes CASSTGTQGRETQYF. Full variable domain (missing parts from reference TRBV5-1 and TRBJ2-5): KAGVTQTPRYLIKTRGQQVTLSCSPISGHRSVSWYQQTPGQGLQFLFEYFSETQRNKGNFPGRFSGRQFSNSRSEMNVSTLELGDSALYLCASSTGTQGRETQYFGPGTRLLVL.

The CDR3 loop reads CASTLGLAGISEQFF. In DNA, the CDR3 is TGTGCCAGCACCTTAGGACTAGCGGGAATCAGTGAGCAGTTCTTC. The chain carries TRBV5-8 and TRBJ2-1; TRBD2 matches at 12 bases. Germline V CDR1 and CDR2: SGHTS, YDEGEE. The V segment lost 6 bases and the J segment 9 bases; nucleotides outside the gene matches: 10. This CDR3 is 15 amino acids long. Using reference TRBV5-8 and TRBJ2-1 for the parts outside the CDR3, the full variable domain is EAGVTQSPTHLIKTRGQQATLRCSPISGHTSVYWYQQALGLGLQFLLWYDEGEERNRGNFPPRFSGRQFPNYSSELNVNALELEDSALYLCASTLGLAGISEQFFGPGTRLTVL.

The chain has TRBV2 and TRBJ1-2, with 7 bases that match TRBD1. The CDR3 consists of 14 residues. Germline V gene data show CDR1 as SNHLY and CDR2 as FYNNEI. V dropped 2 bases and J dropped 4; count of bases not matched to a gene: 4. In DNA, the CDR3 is TGTGCCAGCAGTGAAAACAGGGGACTCTATGGCTACACCTTC. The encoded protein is CASSENRGLYGYTF. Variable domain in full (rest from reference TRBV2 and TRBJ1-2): EPEVTQTPSHQVTQMGQEVILRCVPISNHLYFYWYRQILGQKVEFLVSFYNNEISEKSEIFDDQFSVERPDGSNFTLKIRSTKLEDSAMYFCASSENRGLYGYTFGSGTRLTVV.

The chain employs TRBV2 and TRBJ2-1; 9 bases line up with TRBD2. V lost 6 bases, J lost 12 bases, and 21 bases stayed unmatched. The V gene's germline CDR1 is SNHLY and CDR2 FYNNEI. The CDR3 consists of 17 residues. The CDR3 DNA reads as TGTGCCAGCAGAGGTCCTTTCGGAGGGGGCGGGGGGGTTGGGCAGTTCTTC. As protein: CASRGPFGGGGGVGQFF.

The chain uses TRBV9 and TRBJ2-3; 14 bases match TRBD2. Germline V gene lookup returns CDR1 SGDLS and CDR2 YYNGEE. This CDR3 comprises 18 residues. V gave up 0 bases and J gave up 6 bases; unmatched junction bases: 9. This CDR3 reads CASSVGPGTSGSGDTQYF. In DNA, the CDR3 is TGTGCCAGCAGCGTAGGCCCTGGGACTAGCGGGAGTGGGGATACGCAGTATTTT.

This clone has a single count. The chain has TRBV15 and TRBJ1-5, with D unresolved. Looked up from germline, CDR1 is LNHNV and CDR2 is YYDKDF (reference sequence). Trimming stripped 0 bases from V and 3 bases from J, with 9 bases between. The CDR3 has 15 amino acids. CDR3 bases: TGTGCCACCAGCAGAGATCGTATACTCAATCAGCCCCAGCATTTT. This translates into CATSRDRILNQPQHF. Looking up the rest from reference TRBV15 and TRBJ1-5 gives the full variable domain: DAMVIQNPRYQVTQFGKPVTLSCSQTLNHNVMYWYQQKSSQAPKLLFHYYDKDFNNEADTPDNFQSRRPNTSFCFLDIRSPGLGDTAMYLCATSRDRILNQPQHFGDGTRLSIL.

CDR3 amino acids: CASSPDSGRNTGELFF. Written as DNA, the CDR3 is TGTGCCAGCTCACCAGATAGCGGGAGGAACACCGGGGAGCTGTTTTTT. V usage is TRBV18 and J usage is TRBJ2-2; 9 bases fit TRBD2. The CDR3 totals 16 residues. Germline V CDR1 and CDR2: KGHSH, LQKENI. The junction had 2 bases not matched to a gene; V was cut back by 2 bases and J by 1 base.

CDR3 bases: TGTGCCAGCAGTGAACACAGGGCCACCGGGGAGCTGTTTTTT. Residues: CASSEHRATGELFF. V gene TRBV6-1 combines with J gene TRBJ2-2; a possible D gene is TRBD1 (6 bases). This CDR3 has 14 residues. Germline V gene data show CDR1 as MNHNS and CDR2 as SASEGT. V lost 2 bases and J lost 4, with 8 bases in between.

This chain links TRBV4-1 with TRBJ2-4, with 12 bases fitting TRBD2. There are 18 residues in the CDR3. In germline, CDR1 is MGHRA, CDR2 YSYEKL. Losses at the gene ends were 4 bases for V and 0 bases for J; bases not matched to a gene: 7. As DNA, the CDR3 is TGCGCCAGCAGCCGCGGCCTAGCGGGGGGGTTAGCCAAAAACATTCAGTACTTC. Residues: CASSRGLAGGLAKNIQYF.

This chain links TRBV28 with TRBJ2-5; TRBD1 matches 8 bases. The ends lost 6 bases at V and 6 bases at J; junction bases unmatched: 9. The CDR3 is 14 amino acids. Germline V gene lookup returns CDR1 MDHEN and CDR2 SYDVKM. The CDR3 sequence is CASRNRGSGQTQYF. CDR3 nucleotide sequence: TGTGCCAGCAGAAACAGGGGGAGTGGACAGACCCAGTACTTC.

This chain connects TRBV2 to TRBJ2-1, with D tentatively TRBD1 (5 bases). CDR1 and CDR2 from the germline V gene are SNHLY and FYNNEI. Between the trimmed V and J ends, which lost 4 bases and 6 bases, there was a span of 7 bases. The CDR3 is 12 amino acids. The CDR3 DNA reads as TGTGCCAGCAGTGGACAGAGCAATGAGCAGTTCTTC. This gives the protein CASSGQSNEQFF.

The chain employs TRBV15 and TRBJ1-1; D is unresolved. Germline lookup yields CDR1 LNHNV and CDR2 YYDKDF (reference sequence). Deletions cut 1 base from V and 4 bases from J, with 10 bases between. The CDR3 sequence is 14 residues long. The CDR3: CATSRGTPGTEAFF. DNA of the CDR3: TGTGCCACCAGCAGAGGAACGCCGGGCACTGAAGCTTTCTTT. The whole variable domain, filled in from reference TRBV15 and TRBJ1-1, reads DAMVIQNPRYQVTQFGKPVTLSCSQTLNHNVMYWYQQKSSQAPKLLFHYYDKDFNNEADTPDNFQSRRPNTSFCFLDIRSPGLGDTAMYLCATSRGTPGTEAFFGQGTRLTVV.

This CDR3 reads CASRLQLAGGGRSSDTQYF. The CDR3 nucleotides are TGTGCCAGCAGACTTCAACTAGCGGGGGGAGGTCGTAGTTCAGATACGCAGTATTTT. The chain recombines TRBV4-2 with TRBJ2-3, with 12 nucleotides matching TRBD2. The CDR3 sequence is 19 residues long. The germline V gene encodes CDR1 LGHNA and CDR2 YNFKEQ. The V segment lost 6 bases and the J segment 4 bases; nucleotides outside the gene matches: 17.